This T cell receptor (beta chain) is drawn from a study of shared clonotypes between healthy human individuals. Clones were read by immunoSEQ multiplex PCR, and TCRdb kept only the in-frame ones, dropping some. Among 750,000 to 1,000,000 clones listed, 80% to 95% were seen once. The germline gives CDR1 LNHDA, CDR2 SQIVND (reference sequence). The ends were cut back, 5 bases at V and 0 bases at J, with 13 bases in the middle. The CDR3 length is 15 residues. Terminally differentiated effector memory CD45RA+ cells were excluded by CCR7 positive selection of CD45RO-negative cells. Sequences were obtained from naive CD8+ T cells sorted from blood. The source is a man in his thirties or forties in good health. The V and J genes are TRBV19 and TRBJ1-1; D is uncertain. The CDR3 DNA reads as TGTGCCAGTAGTGGGATAGTCGGGATGAACACTGAAGCTTTCTTT. Translating it yields CASSGIVGMNTEAFF.